These 28 T cell receptor beta chains were sequenced from one sample in a study of post-analysis software for immune sequencing data. Broader study findings: About 5 TRBV segments were more frequent in patients than controls; TRBV5-6, TRBV5-1 and TRBV20-1 belonged to this group.

cDNA libraries of TCR beta carried unique molecular identifiers. TCRdb used MiXCR to reprocess the PCR reads, holding one entry per CDR3 protein. The sample comprises fewer than 700,000 distinct CDR3 sequences, around 44% of which are singletons, and about 1.8% rests with the top ten. Antigens for these TCRs are unknown. Sequenced: blood. The receptors stem from a girl aged 5 to 17 with multiple sclerosis.

Concerning this clonotype itself: A much larger clone lies a single base off, so this may be a read error. The V call is TRBV6-5, the J call TRBJ2-7; D possibly corresponds to TRBD2 (5 bases). CDR1 MNHEY and CDR2 SVGAGI come from the germline V gene. The CDR3 runs 13 residues. Trimming cost V 7 bases and J 4 bases, with 14 bases left between them. The CDR3 DNA reads TGTGCCAGCATAGCGACTACTACTTACGAGCAGTACTTC. Its translation is CASIATTTYEQYF.

The chain is built from TRBV7-2 and TRBJ2-1; 11 nucleotides line up with TRBD2. The CDR3 contains 15 residues. Per germline, CDR1 SGHTA and CDR2 FQGNSA. Trimming took 5 bases from V and 7 from J; bases not matched to a gene: 7. CDR3 sequence: CASSHRLAGWNEQFF. The CDR3 nucleotides are TGTGCCAGCAGCCACCGACTAGCGGGGTGGAATGAGCAGTTCTTC. The full variable domain, with the rest looked up from reference TRBV7-2 and TRBJ2-1, is GAGVSQSPSNKVTEKGKDVELRCDPISGHTALYWYRQSLGQGLEFLIYFQGNSAPDKSGLPSDRFSAERTGGSVSTLTIQRTQQEDSAVYLCASSHRLAGWNEQFFGPGTRLTVL.

This sequence joins TRBV19 and TRBJ2-1; 9 bases are a match to TRBD2. This CDR3 is 14 amino acids long. Germline V gene lookup returns CDR1 LNHDA and CDR2 SQIVND (reference sequence). Trimming took 5 bases from V and 7 from J; bases not matched to a gene: 6. The CDR3 spells CASSPASGTNEQFF. In nucleotides, the CDR3 is TGTGCCAGTAGTCCGGCTAGCGGGACGAATGAGCAGTTCTTC.

This clonotype appeared a single time. This chain links TRBV2 with TRBJ2-7; 8 bases agree with TRBD1. CDR1 SNHLY and CDR2 FYNNEI come from the germline V gene. The ends lost 7 bases at V and 7 bases at J; junction bases unmatched: 18. The length of the CDR3 is 16 residues. The DNA for the CDR3 is TGTGCCAGCACAATCAGGGGGCGCGGGTCCTACAATGAGCAGTACTTC. Its protein is CASTIRGRGSYNEQYF.

In this sample, this clonotype turned up a few times. The gene calls are TRBV6-6 and TRBJ2-5; tentative D call: TRBD1 (6 bases). The CDR3 is 14 amino acids. With 6 bases removed from V and 1 base from J, the gap between germline ends came to 12 bases. Germline CDR1 MNHNY, CDR2 SVGAGI (reference sequence). CDR3 bases: TGTGCCAGCAGGATAACAGGGTTCCAAGAGACCCAGTACTTC. Translated, it gives CASRITGFQETQYF.

The rearrangement uses TRBV9 and TRBJ2-4; a weak D match, TRBD2 (6 bases). Germline CDR1 SGDLS, CDR2 YYNGEE. Trimming removed 1 base at V and 2 bases at J, with 13 bases between. The CDR3 is 16 amino acids. CDR3 protein: CASSVQGGMSKNIQYF. CDR3 bases: TGTGCCAGCAGCGTACAGGGAGGCATGTCCAAAAACATTCAGTACTTC.

This clonotype was observed a few times. V usage is TRBV7-9 and J usage is TRBJ2-7, with TRBD2 matching 12 bases. The CDR3 contains 16 residues. With 1 base clipped from V and 7 bases from J, the junction kept 8 bases outside the gene matches. Per the germline V gene, CDR1 is SEHNR and CDR2 is FQNEAQ (reference sequence). In DNA form, the CDR3 reads TGTGCCAGCAGCTTAGGACTAGCGGGAGCATTGGGGGAGCAGTACTTC. This sequence encodes CASSLGLAGALGEQYF.

V and J are TRBV10-3 and TRBJ2-1; 12 nucleotides match TRBD2. The CDR3 is 20 amino acids. The germline V gene encodes CDR1 ENHRY and CDR2 SYGVKD. Trimming cost V 8 bases and J 5 bases; bases outside gene matches: 22. DNA for the CDR3: TGTGCCATCGCGCCTTTATGGACAGGACGGACTAGCGGGGCCCACAATGAGCAGTTCTTC. This translates into CAIAPLWTGRTSGAHNEQFF.

The J gene is TRBJ1-4, the V gene TRBV6-5, with 9 bases fitting TRBD1. The trim removed 2 bases at V and 10 bases at J, leaving 11 bases unmatched. Germline assignment: CDR1 MNHEY and CDR2 SVGAGI. The CDR3 covers 16 residues. The CDR3 nucleotides are TGTGCCAGCAGTTACGAAAACAGGGGGCCCGGGGGAAAACTGTTTTTT. Translated: CASSYENRGPGGKLFF.

The chain's CDR3 is CSASGWFNEQFF. The CDR3 coding sequence is TGCAGTGCTAGCGGGTGGTTTAATGAGCAGTTCTTC. The rearrangement uses TRBV20-1 and TRBJ2-1, with no clear D. CDR1 and CDR2 from the germline V gene are DFQATT and SNEGSKA (reference sequence). The CDR3 length is 12 residues. V gave up 3 bases and J gave up 7 bases, with 10 bases separating them.

V usage is TRBV7-9 and J usage is TRBJ2-1; tentative D call: TRBD2 (5 bases). The CDR3 contains 13 residues. In germline, CDR1 is SEHNR, CDR2 FQNEAQ (reference sequence). Trimming pared 1 base from V and 12 bases from J, leaving 13 bases between. In nucleotides, the CDR3 is TGTGCCAGCAGCTTAGTTCCCCGAGCGGCGCAGTTCTTC. It translates to CASSLVPRAAQFF.

This chain connects TRBV20-1 to TRBJ1-2; the match to TRBD1 covers 7 bases. The V gene's germline CDR1 is DFQATT and CDR2 SNEGSKA (reference sequence). V was clipped by 8 bases and J by 3 bases; unmatched bases: 15. The CDR3 spans 15 residues. CDR3 residues: CSTRRNRGKDYGYTF. The CDR3, as DNA: TGCAGTACTCGTAGAAACAGGGGCAAGGACTATGGCTACACCTTC.

This clonotype has a handful of counts. The rearrangement links TRBV12-3 or TRBV12-4 to TRBJ2-4; 11 nucleotides match TRBD2. V lost 4 bases to trimming and J lost 0 bases; unmatched junction nucleotides: 2. This CDR3 has 16 residues. The chain's CDR3 is CASSSLAGGAKNIQYF. The DNA of the CDR3 is TGTGCCAGCAGTTCTCTAGCGGGAGGAGCCAAAAACATTCAGTACTTC.

This clonotype was recorded a few times. The J gene is TRBJ2-1, the V gene TRBV9; 7 bases agree with TRBD2. With V trimmed by 4 bases and J by 14 bases, 9 bases remained unmatched. CDR1 and CDR2 (germline): SGDLS, YYNGEE. CDR3 length equals 12 residues. The CDR3 DNA is TGTGCCAGCAGCACCGACAGCGGGATCAAGTTCTTC. Translation: CASSTDSGIKFF.

In DNA, the CDR3 is TGTGCCAGCAGTTTACGGGCAGGGTTACAGACCCAGTACTTC. Its translation is CASSLRAGLQTQYF. The chain joins TRBV27 to TRBJ2-5; D is possibly TRBD1 (5 bases). Trimming shortened V by 2 bases and J by 6 bases, and 13 bases separated the two germline ends. Germline V gene data show CDR1 as MNHEY and CDR2 as SMNVEV (reference sequence). This CDR3 is 14 amino acids long.

The chain combines TRBV12-3 or TRBV12-4 with TRBJ2-1, with 10 bases identical to TRBD2. The length of the CDR3 is 16 residues. V was pared by 3 bases and J by 2 bases, with 4 bases of the junction left unmatched. The CDR3: CASSFRSGGAYNEQFF. The DNA for the CDR3 is TGTGCCAGCAGTTTCCGCAGCGGGGGGGCCTACAATGAGCAGTTCTTC.

This clonotype has more than one count but fewer than ten. The rearrangement links TRBV12-3 or TRBV12-4 to TRBJ2-7; 12 positions agree with TRBD2. The CDR3 totals 14 residues. Trimming cost V 6 bases and J 5 bases; bases outside gene matches: 5. CDR3 coding DNA: TGTGCCAGCAGCTCTACTAGCGGGAGGAACGAGCAGTACTTC. It translates to CASSSTSGRNEQYF.

This chain connects TRBV5-1 to TRBJ2-3; TRBD2 aligns across 10 bases. V lost 2 bases, J lost 2 bases, and 8 bases stayed unmatched. CDR1 and CDR2 from the germline V gene are SGHRS and YFSETQ. This CDR3 region has 17 residues. CDR3 bases: TGCGCCAGCAGCTTAATAACTAGCGGGGAATTCACAGATACGCAGTATTTT. This gives the protein CASSLITSGEFTDTQYF.

In the case of this clonotype: An end of the junction differs from the germline gene, which may be a read error. J is TRBJ2-5 and V is TRBV20-1; D may correspond to TRBD1 or TRBD2 (5 bases each). CDR3 size: 15 residues. Looked up from germline, CDR1 is DFQATT and CDR2 is SNEGSKA (reference sequence). The CDR3 bases are TGCAGTGCTAGGTCACCGGGACCCAGCCAAGAGATCCAGTACTTC. This sequence encodes CSARSPGPSQEIQYF.

The rearrangement links TRBV12-3 or TRBV12-4 to TRBJ1-2, with D possibly matching TRBD1 (5 bases). CDR3 size: 12 residues. V was clipped by 6 bases and J by 8 bases, with 13 bases between them. The CDR3 region is CASSLSYRGYTF. Here the CDR3 DNA reads TGTGCCAGCAGCCTTAGTTACAGGGGCTACACCTTC.

This clonotype was seen only a few times. The rearrangement joins TRBV6-6 to TRBJ1-4, with unresolved D. Germline CDR1 is MNHNY and CDR2 is SVGAGI (reference sequence). This CDR3 is built from 17 residues. Trimming pared 3 bases from V and 0 bases from J, leaving 14 bases between. As DNA, the CDR3 is TGTGCCAGCAGTTATGCGGGGTATTCCCCAACTAATGAAAAACTGTTTTTT. It codes for CASSYAGYSPTNEKLFF.

The sample holds a few counts of this clonotype. The rearrangement uses TRBV12-3 or TRBV12-4 and TRBJ1-2; weak D call: TRBD1 (6 bases). The CDR3 is 12 amino acids. V gave up 7 bases and J gave up 8 bases, with 14 bases separating them. CDR3 DNA: TGTGCCAGCACCAATACAGGGCTCGGCTACACCTTC. Translated: CASTNTGLGYTF.

The chain carries TRBV9 and TRBJ2-5; D could derive from TRBD1 or TRBD2 (5 bases each). Trimming took 0 bases from V and 1 from J, leaving 7 bases between them. This CDR3 has 14 residues. Germline lookup yields CDR1 SGDLS and CDR2 YYNGEE. The CDR3 sequence: CASSVGDGQETQYF. CDR3 bases: TGTGCCAGCAGCGTAGGGGACGGCCAAGAGACCCAGTACTTC.

This clonotype was observed a handful of times. The chain joins TRBV10-3 to TRBJ2-1, with 8 positions matching TRBD1. Germline V lookup: CDR1 ENHRY, CDR2 SYGVKD. The CDR3 totals 16 residues. V trimming: 10 bases; J trimming: 6 bases; junction bases outside the gene matches: 17. CDR3 nucleotides: TGTGCCACCCTACTTTCCGGACAGGGAGTAGGCAATGAGCAGTTCTTC. Its protein is CATLLSGQGVGNEQFF.

The CDR3 protein is CASTDKGSSYEQYF. CDR3 DNA sequence: TGTGCCAGCACCGATAAGGGCAGCTCCTACGAGCAGTACTTC. The V call is TRBV12-3 or TRBV12-4, the J call TRBJ2-7; D is ambiguous. The V gene lost 7 bases and the J gene lost 0 bases, with 13 bases spanning the gap. This CDR3 region has 14 residues.

This clonotype was seen only once. The J gene is TRBJ1-5, the V gene TRBV2, with 7 bases identical to TRBD1. Germline trimming cut 5 bases from V and 4 bases from J; bases unmatched to any gene: 11. The CDR3 runs to 16 residues. Germline loops: CDR1 SNHLY, CDR2 FYNNEI. For the CDR3, the DNA is TGTGCCAGCAGTCCGACAGGGACTTTGGGAAATCAGCCCCAGCATTTT. Protein product: CASSPTGTLGNQPQHF.

The chain recombines TRBV12-3 or TRBV12-4 with TRBJ1-1, with 11 bases aligning to TRBD1. V was clipped by 5 bases and J by 11 bases; unmatched bases: 7. CDR3 length: 13 amino acids. The DNA for the CDR3 is TGTGCCAGCAGTCTGTCGGGACAGGGGGACGCTTTCTTT. Its translation is CASSLSGQGDAFF.

The rearrangement joins TRBV12-3 or TRBV12-4 to TRBJ2-1; 9 nucleotides match TRBD2. Germline trimming cut 7 bases from V and 6 bases from J; bases unmatched to any gene: 13. The CDR3 is 16 amino acids. CDR3 sequence reads: CASTTTSGSRGNEQFF. The CDR3 DNA sequence: TGTGCCAGCACCACTACTAGCGGGTCTCGAGGCAATGAGCAGTTCTTC.